These 31 T cell receptor beta chains share one sample of origin, sequenced in a study of T cell repertoires in cytomegalovirus infection (dated by TCRdb to the late 2010s). The treatment or condition label here, explained by the study, means: in vitro stimulation with specific CMV peptide epitopes to enrich CMV-specific T cells. Sequencing was performed on an Illumina HiSeq 1500. Using fastp at Q25 and MiXCR, TCRdb reprocessed the public reads and kept productive beta chains. A single entry per CDR3 protein holds the most common genes and DNA from its merged rows. The sample contains some 500,000 distinct CDR3 sequences, 30% to 40% of them found a single time. The top ten clones comprise under 20% of the sample. The antigens of these receptors remain unknown. The specimen was cultured PBMCs, collected from culture after CMV antigen stimulation. These receptors all stem from a human donor in good health (CMV status not recorded). Some clones in this sample may be carry-over from other donors' samples.

A few counts support this clonotype. This sequence joins TRBV19 and TRBJ2-1; TRBD2 matches 9 bases. Looked up from germline, CDR1 is LNHDA and CDR2 is SQIVND (reference sequence). The V gene end was trimmed by 7 bases and the J gene end by 4 bases; junction bases not matched to a gene: 5. The CDR3 contains 14 residues. CDR3 DNA: TGTGCCAGTAACAGTCTAGCGGGGTACAATGAGCAGTTCTTC. It translates to CASNSLAGYNEQFF.

This rearrangement joins TRBV7-2 to TRBJ1-3; 7 positions match TRBD1. The J segment lost 0 bases and the V segment lost 3 bases, leaving 2 bases of the junction unmatched. From germline, CDR1 is SGHTA and CDR2 FQGNSA. The CDR3 is made up of 15 amino acids. In nucleotides, the CDR3 is TGTGCCAGCAGCTTGTGGGACAGCTCTGGAAACACCATATATTTT. Its protein is CASSLWDSSGNTIYF.

This clonotype came up a few times. The CDR3 sequence is CASFPGQGSYNEQFF. Here the CDR3 DNA reads TGTGCCAGCTTTCCGGGGCAGGGCTCCTACAATGAGCAGTTCTTC. The chain joins TRBV12-3 or TRBV12-4 to TRBJ2-1; either TRBD1 or TRBD2 may supply D (5 bases each). The CDR3 covers 15 residues. Trimming shortened V by 8 bases and J by 0 bases, and 14 bases separated the two germline ends.

This clonotype was observed a single time. CDR3 sequence (DNA): TGTGCCAGCAGTTTCTCTCGCGAGCAGTACTTC. This gives the protein CASSFSREQYF. V and J are TRBV28 and TRBJ2-7; D gene unclear. The length of the CDR3 is 11 residues. Between the trimmed V and J ends, which lost 3 bases and 6 bases, there was a span of 6 bases. CDR1 is MDHEN, CDR2 SYDVKM, per germline. The full variable domain, rest sourced from reference TRBV28 and TRBJ2-7, is DVKVTQSSRYLVKRTGEKVFLECVQDMDHENMFWYRQDPGLGLRLIYFSYDVKMKEKGDIPEGYSVSREKKERFSLILESASTNQTSMYLCASSFSREQYFGPGTRLTVT.

This clonotype was found a few times. The J gene is TRBJ2-3, the V gene TRBV7-2; 8 bases line up with TRBD1. This CDR3 region has 15 residues. The ends lost 8 bases at V and 5 bases at J; junction bases unmatched: 12. Germline CDR1 reads SGHTA; CDR2 reads FQGNSA. CDR3 DNA: TGTGCCAGCTCTAAGGACAGGGCCCGAGGAGATACGCAGTATTTT. It yields the protein CASSKDRARGDTQYF.

The chain is built from TRBV2 and TRBJ2-3, with 10 bases that match TRBD2. The V and J ends lost 6 bases and 1 base, in that order; junction bases with no gene match: 4. Germline values: CDR1 SNHLY, CDR2 FYNNEI. The CDR3 has 15 residues. CDR3 loop: CASRRGTSGTDTQYF. Here the CDR3 DNA reads TGTGCCAGCAGGAGGGGGACTAGCGGCACAGATACGCAGTATTTT. The full variable domain, in which reference TRBV2 and TRBJ2-3 provide the parts outside the CDR3, is EPEVTQTPSHQVTQMGQEVILRCVPISNHLYFYWYRQILGQKVEFLVSFYNNEISEKSEIFDDQFSVERPDGSNFTLKIRSTKLEDSAMYFCASRRGTSGTDTQYFGPGTRLTVL.

The chain is built from TRBV5-6 and TRBJ1-2, with 7 bases identical to TRBD1. Per the germline V gene, CDR1 is SGHDT and CDR2 is YYEEEE. V lost 0 bases, J lost 4 bases, and 3 bases stayed unmatched. The CDR3 runs 14 residues. In nucleotides, the CDR3 is TGTGCCAGCAGCTTGGGGGACAGCTCCTATGGCTACACCTTC. Encoded protein: CASSLGDSSYGYTF.

This rearrangement joins TRBV20-1 to TRBJ2-1; no reliable D call. V was clipped by 4 bases and J by 5 bases, with 9 bases between them. This CDR3 region has 12 residues. CDR1 and CDR2 from the germline V gene are DFQATT and SNEGSKA (reference sequence). CDR3 coding DNA: TGCAGTGCTATGCGACTTGACAATGAGCAGTTCTTC. Residues: CSAMRLDNEQFF.

V gene TRBV7-8 combines with J gene TRBJ1-6, with no clear D. Germline V gives CDR1 SGHVS, CDR2 FQNEAQ. There are 16 residues in the CDR3. V lost 0 bases and J lost 7, with 13 bases in between. The DNA of the CDR3 is TGTGCCAGCAGCTTAGCACGGCAGGCTTCAAATTCACCCCTCCACTTT. Translation: CASSLARQASNSPLHF.

This clonotype appeared once. The chain is built from TRBV19 and TRBJ2-2; 7 nucleotides match TRBD2. The length of the CDR3 is 18 residues. Germline V lookup: CDR1 LNHDA, CDR2 SQIVND (reference sequence). J lost 2 bases, V lost 3 bases, and 12 bases had no gene match. The DNA for the CDR3 is TGTGCCAGTAGTATTTATGGGTTTGGGGGACTAAACACCGGGGAGCTGTTTTTT. Protein product: CASSIYGFGGLNTGELFF.

CDR3 sequence (DNA): TGCGCCAGCAGCCGCGGAATTCTGGGGCGTGGGGCCAACGTCCTGACTTTC. It codes for CASSRGILGRGANVLTF. This rearrangement joins TRBV5-1 to TRBJ2-6, with D maybe TRBD1 (5 bases). Germline values: CDR1 SGHRS, CDR2 YFSETQ. This CDR3 has 17 residues. The V end was cut by 4 bases, the J end by 3 bases, with 17 bases between.

This clonotype was found a few times. This chain joins TRBV28 and TRBJ2-7, with TRBD2 matching 7 bases. V dropped 11 bases and J dropped 4; count of bases not matched to a gene: 14. The germline CDR1 and CDR2 sequences are MDHEN and SYDVKM. The CDR3 consists of 14 residues. CDR3 residues: CASKLGGSSYEQYF. CDR3 coding DNA: TGTGCCTCAAAACTGGGCGGGAGTTCGTACGAGCAGTACTTC.

This clonotype showed up many times. This chain joins TRBV7-2 and TRBJ2-5, with 12 bases matching TRBD1. This CDR3 contains 15 residues. With 4 bases clipped from V and 5 bases from J, the junction kept 5 bases outside the gene matches. Germline assignment: CDR1 SGHTA and CDR2 FQGNSA. In nucleotides, the CDR3 is TGTGCCAGCAGCTCGGGGACAGGGGGCTTCGAGACCCAGTACTTC. It is translated as CASSSGTGGFETQYF.

This clonotype occurred a few times. The genes are TRBV7-2 and TRBJ1-1; D unclear. Germline CDR1 SGHTA, CDR2 FQGNSA. Trimming removed 4 bases at V and 7 bases at J, with 13 bases between. This CDR3 comprises 13 residues. CDR3 region: CASSSPGVGEAFF. CDR3 nucleotides: TGTGCCAGCAGCTCCCCAGGAGTCGGTGAAGCTTTCTTT.

The genes are TRBV3-1 and TRBJ2-5; the match to TRBD2 covers 9 bases. CDR1 and CDR2 from the germline V gene are LGHDT and YNNKEL (reference sequence). CDR3 length equals 16 residues. The trim removed 5 bases at V and 2 bases at J, leaving 9 bases unmatched. CDR3 coding DNA: TGTGCCAGCAGCGCATCCTTAGCGGGAGAGCAAGAGACCCAGTACTTC. This codes for CASSASLAGEQETQYF.

This clonotype has ten or more counts. The chain has TRBV6-5 and TRBJ1-5; D remains ambiguous. Between the trimmed V and J ends, which lost 6 bases and 1 base, there was a span of 13 bases. Germline values: CDR1 MNHEY, CDR2 SVGAGI. CDR3 length equals 15 residues. CDR3 in DNA: TGTGCCAGCAGAAGGTCATGGAGGAGCAATCAGCCCCAGCATTTT. Translating it yields CASRRSWRSNQPQHF.

CDR3 nucleotides: TGTGCCAGCAGCTCCTACCGGGACCGAGGCTACACCTTC. Encoded protein: CASSSYRDRGYTF. The chain links TRBV7-2 to TRBJ1-2; the D gene is possibly TRBD1 (5 bases). Between the trimmed V and J ends, which lost 4 bases and 8 bases, there was a span of 14 bases. CDR1 is SGHTA, CDR2 FQGNSA, per germline. The CDR3 is made up of 13 amino acids.

This clonotype was recorded many times. This rearrangement joins TRBV7-2 to TRBJ2-5; D is possibly TRBD1 (5 bases). The V end lost 5 bases, the J end lost 2 bases, and 12 bases lay between the germline ends. CDR1 and CDR2 from the germline V gene are SGHTA and FQGNSA. The CDR3 extends over 14 amino acids. The CDR3 is CASSPARGQETQYF. The DNA of the CDR3 is TGTGCCAGCAGCCCCGCTAGGGGACAAGAGACCCAGTACTTC.

This sequence joins TRBV18 and TRBJ2-3; the D is unclear. The V end lost 4 bases, the J end lost 2 bases, and 13 bases lay between the germline ends. This CDR3 contains 15 residues. Germline-derived CDR1 and CDR2 are KGHSH and LQKENI. CDR3 DNA: TGTGCCAGCTCACTCCTTTTTCGGGCCACAGATACGCAGTATTTT. The encoded protein is CASSLLFRATDTQYF.

The chain links TRBV7-2 to TRBJ2-3; the match to TRBD2 covers 11 bases. Germline assignment: CDR1 SGHTA and CDR2 FQGNSA. V was clipped by 8 bases and J by 4 bases; unmatched bases: 5. There are 14 residues in the CDR3. The CDR3 DNA reads TGTGCCAGCCGTACTAGCGGGAGCCCAGATACGCAGTATTTT. This codes for CASRTSGSPDTQYF.

Only a few counts were recorded for this clonotype. The V call is TRBV7-2, the J call TRBJ2-1; 9 nucleotides line up with TRBD2. The CDR3 contains 15 residues. Germline V gene lookup returns CDR1 SGHTA and CDR2 FQGNSA. V shed 3 bases and J 5 bases; nucleotides not matched to a gene: 5. Here the CDR3 reads CASSLVAGVHNEQFF. The CDR3 coding sequence is TGTGCCAGCAGCTTGGTAGCGGGAGTTCACAATGAGCAGTTCTTC. Based on the CDR3 plus reference TRBV7-2 and TRBJ2-1, the full variable domain is GAGVSQSPSNKVTEKGKDVELRCDPISGHTALYWYRQSLGQGLEFLIYFQGNSAPDKSGLPSDRFSAERTGGSVSTLTIQRTQQEDSAVYLCASSLVAGVHNEQFFGPGTRLTVL.

The chain recombines TRBV2 with TRBJ1-1, with unresolved D. The V and J ends lost 6 bases and 7 bases respectively, with 15 bases between them. The CDR3 totals 13 residues. The V gene's germline CDR1 is SNHLY and CDR2 FYNNEI. CDR3 nucleotide sequence: TGTGCCAGCAGAAAGGACTTTAATTTTGAAGCTTTCTTT. Its protein is CASRKDFNFEAFF. Full variable domain (missing parts from reference TRBV2 and TRBJ1-1): EPEVTQTPSHQVTQMGQEVILRCVPISNHLYFYWYRQILGQKVEFLVSFYNNEISEKSEIFDDQFSVERPDGSNFTLKIRSTKLEDSAMYFCASRKDFNFEAFFGQGTRLTVV.

The chain carries TRBV29-1 and TRBJ2-5, with TRBD2 matching over 8 bases. The CDR3 sequence is 17 residues long. V was clipped by 4 bases and J by 3 bases; unmatched bases: 16. CDR1 and CDR2 from the germline V gene are SQVTM and ANQGSEA. CDR3 sequence: CSVGPLTSEKSKETQYF. In DNA, the CDR3 is TGCAGCGTTGGGCCGTTGACTAGCGAGAAATCAAAAGAGACCCAGTACTTC.

Here the CDR3 DNA reads TGTGCCAGCAGTTTACAACAGGGGATCTACTACGAGCAGTACTTC. This encodes CASSLQQGIYYEQYF. The chain employs TRBV27 and TRBJ2-7; TRBD1 matches at 7 bases. This CDR3 has 15 amino acids. Germline-derived CDR1 and CDR2 are MNHEY and SMNVEV (reference sequence). The J segment lost 3 bases and the V segment lost 2 bases, leaving 7 bases of the junction unmatched.

The rearrangement links TRBV27 to TRBJ2-7; TRBD2 matches 12 bases. Germline V CDR1 and CDR2: MNHEY, SMNVEV (reference sequence). V gave up 5 bases and J gave up 6 bases; unmatched junction bases: 14. This CDR3 comprises 17 residues. CDR3 sequence: CASSPLAGGLLNGEQYV. Here the CDR3 DNA reads TGTGCCAGCAGTCCGCTAGCGGGAGGGCTCCTCAATGGCGAGCAGTACGTC.

This clonotype was detected only a few times. This chain uses TRBV7-6 with TRBJ1-4; D is possibly TRBD1 (5 bases). The germline V gene encodes CDR1 SGHVS and CDR2 FNYEAQ. There are 17 residues in the CDR3. Trimming stripped 0 bases from V and 0 bases from J, with 11 bases between. CDR3 in DNA: TGTGCCAGCAGCTTAGCGCAGGGCAGGGCAACTAATGAAAAACTGTTTTTT. Translated, it gives CASSLAQGRATNEKLFF.

Here the CDR3 DNA reads TGCAGTGCTACAAATCGGCTAGCGGTCACAGATACGCAGTATTTT. Translating it yields CSATNRLAVTDTQYF. This chain links TRBV20-1 with TRBJ2-3; 7 bases map to TRBD2. The CDR3 consists of 15 residues. V was clipped by 4 bases and J by 2 bases; unmatched bases: 9. The V gene's germline CDR1 is DFQATT and CDR2 SNEGSKA (reference sequence).

This clonotype was recorded a few times. The genes are TRBV19 and TRBJ2-1; no clear D gene. Germline-derived CDR1 and CDR2 are LNHDA and SQIVND (reference sequence). V lost 1 base to trimming and J lost 6 bases, with 7 bases between them. The CDR3 runs to 13 residues. The CDR3 region is CASSIVDGNEQFF. The CDR3, as DNA: TGTGCCAGTAGTATAGTTGATGGCAATGAGCAGTTCTTC.

This clonotype was found a few times. This chain uses TRBV3-1 with TRBJ2-2; D unresolved. Deletions cut 5 bases from V and 2 bases from J, with 12 bases between. The CDR3 is 15 amino acids. The germline gives CDR1 LGHDT, CDR2 YNNKEL (reference sequence). CDR3 in amino acids: CASSYTTANTGELFF. Here the CDR3 DNA reads TGTGCCAGCAGCTATACTACTGCCAACACCGGGGAGCTGTTTTTT. The variable domain in full, with the rest retrieved from reference TRBV3-1 and TRBJ2-2, is DTAVSQTPKYLVTQMGNDKSIKCEQNLGHDTMYWYKQDSKKFLKIMFSYNNKELIINETVPNRFSPKSPDKAHLNLHINSLELGDSAVYFCASSYTTANTGELFFGEGSRLTVL.

This clonotype was counted between two and nine times. The gene calls are TRBV7-6 and TRBJ2-2; the match to TRBD2 covers 8 bases. The CDR3 is made up of 16 amino acids. Germline values: CDR1 SGHVS, CDR2 FNYEAQ. V was clipped by 3 bases and J by 5 bases; unmatched bases: 8. CDR3 loop: CASSLGVAGRTGELFF. CDR3 coding DNA: TGTGCCAGCAGCTTGGGGGTAGCGGGACGGACCGGGGAGCTGTTTTTT. Full variable domain (remainder filled in from reference TRBV7-6 and TRBJ2-2): GAGVSQSPRYKVTKRGQDVALRCDPISGHVSLYWYRQALGQGPEFLTYFNYEAQQDKSGLPNDRFSAERPEGSISTLTIQRTEQRDSAMYRCASSLGVAGRTGELFFGEGSRLTVL.

V and J are TRBV4-3 and TRBJ2-3; 13 bases are a match to TRBD2. The ends lost 7 bases at V and 5 bases at J; junction bases unmatched: 9. The CDR3 length is 16 residues. CDR1 and CDR2 from the germline V gene are LGHNA and YSLEER. In DNA form, the CDR3 reads TGCGCCAGCACCCTCGGACTAGCGGGAGTGATAGATACGCAGTATTTT. It is translated as CASTLGLAGVIDTQYF.